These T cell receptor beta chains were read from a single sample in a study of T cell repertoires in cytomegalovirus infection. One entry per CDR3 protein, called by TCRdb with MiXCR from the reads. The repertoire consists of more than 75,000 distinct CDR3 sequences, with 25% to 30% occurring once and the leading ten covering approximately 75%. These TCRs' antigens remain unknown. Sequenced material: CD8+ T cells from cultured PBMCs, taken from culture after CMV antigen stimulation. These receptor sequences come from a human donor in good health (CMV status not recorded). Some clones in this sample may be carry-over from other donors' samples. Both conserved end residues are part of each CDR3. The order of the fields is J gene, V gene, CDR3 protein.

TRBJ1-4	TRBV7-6	CASSALSREKLFF
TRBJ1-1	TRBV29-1	CSVQVAGQNTEAFF
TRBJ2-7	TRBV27	CASRTRTGEQYF
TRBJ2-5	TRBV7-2	CASSSTYPPGLQETQYF
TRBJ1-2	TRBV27	CASSFGEDYGYTF
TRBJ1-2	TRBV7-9	CASVPSPGIYGYTF
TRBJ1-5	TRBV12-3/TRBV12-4	CASSSGTGAHKPQHF
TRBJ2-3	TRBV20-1	CSASGTGGMGHTDTQYF
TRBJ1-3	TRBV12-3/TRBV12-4	CASRPTGLSGNTIYF
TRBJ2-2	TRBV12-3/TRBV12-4	CASTNRVTGELFF
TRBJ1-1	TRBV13	CASSQEQGEAFF
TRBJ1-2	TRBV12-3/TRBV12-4	CASSWDIWAGGYTF
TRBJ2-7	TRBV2	CASSYLGGGTGPSSYEQYF
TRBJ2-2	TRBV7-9	CASSLDSRGLAGELFF
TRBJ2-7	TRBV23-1	CASSQGCPVAAYEQYF
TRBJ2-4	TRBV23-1	CASSQESPNLKNIQYF
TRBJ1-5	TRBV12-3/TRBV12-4	CASSWDGSNQPQHF